These T cell receptor beta chains were read from a single sample in a study of blood T cell repertoires in COVID-19. The repertoire was sequenced with immunoSEQ multiplex PCR; TCRdb's copy has only in-frame clones and lacks some. The profile covers about 350,000 clones, with about 90% appearing a single time and more than 5% taken by the ten largest. Sequenced input: peripheral blood. These receptors originate from a woman between 45 and 60 years old with COVID-19, enrolled during active disease. Each CDR3 is given with its conserved first and last residue. The size entry is marked missing in some rows and otherwise reads once, few, many or a size class.

V gene: TRBV5-1; clone size: NA; CDR3 protein: CASSWTGGAAYNSPLHF
V gene: TRBV11-2; clone size: NA; CDR3 protein: CASSLGNSISNQPQHF
V gene: TRBV3-1/TRBV3-2; clone size: NA; CDR3 protein: CASSQPDSGLAGGPRETQYF
V gene: TRBV12-3/TRBV12-4; clone size: NA; CDR3 protein: CASSLGQGATIYF
V gene: TRBV2; clone size: NA; CDR3 protein: CASRFSATGTSSPLHF
V gene: TRBV7-2; clone size: NA; CDR3 protein: CASSNLAGVGTGELFF
V gene: TRBV18; clone size: NA; CDR3 protein: CASSPRVQPSTDTQYF
V gene: TRBV7-9; clone size: NA; CDR3 protein: CASSPEQGAWRLGGQFF
V gene: TRBV12-3/TRBV12-4; clone size: NA; CDR3 protein: CASRPTFTEAFF
V gene: TRBV11-2; clone size: NA; CDR3 protein: CASSLGLMNTEAFF
V gene: TRBV18; clone size: NA; CDR3 protein: CASSPRTESEQYF
V gene: TRBV24-1; clone size: NA; CDR3 protein: CATTSSGQVNYEQYF
V gene: TRBV7-9; clone size: NA; CDR3 protein: CASTPGAASGTGELFF
V gene: TRBV27; clone size: NA; CDR3 protein: CASSFMWGDQPQHF
V gene: TRBV11-3; clone size: NA; CDR3 protein: CASSPRSEQFF
V gene: TRBV5-1; clone size: once; CDR3 protein: CASSSQLGGNNYNEQFF
V gene: TRBV5-6; clone size: NA; CDR3 protein: CASSWTSGRRVQETQYF
V gene: TRBV6-6; clone size: NA; CDR3 protein: CASSRTTGPGLGVEQFF
V gene: TRBV7-2; clone size: NA; CDR3 protein: CASGRGASGSKADTQYF
V gene: TRBV3-1/TRBV3-2; clone size: few; CDR3 protein: CASSRSGGLSYGYTF
V gene: TRBV12-3/TRBV12-4; clone size: NA; CDR3 protein: CASSPTANTEAFF
V gene: TRBV19; clone size: NA; CDR3 protein: CATRGDRVEGYTF
V gene: TRBV20-1; clone size: NA; CDR3 protein: CSASLLGAEEQYF
V gene: TRBV18; clone size: few; CDR3 protein: CASSPIAGRNTGELFF
V gene: TRBV5-1; clone size: NA; CDR3 protein: CASSFLGLVGNTQYF
V gene: TRBV11-2; clone size: NA; CDR3 protein: CASSLGAGGPNEQFF
V gene: TRBV24-1; clone size: NA; CDR3 protein: CATSDRRQGNEQFF
V gene: TRBV30; clone size: NA; CDR3 protein: CAWSVPPNTEAFF
V gene: TRBV19; clone size: NA; CDR3 protein: CASKGRAENEQFF
V gene: TRBV28; clone size: NA; CDR3 protein: CASSYLLAGDNEQFF
V gene: TRBV24-1; clone size: NA; CDR3 protein: CATSDERLPGYTF
V gene: TRBV30; clone size: NA; CDR3 protein: CAWSGGQINEKLFF
V gene: TRBV9; clone size: NA; CDR3 protein: CASSRRGYEQYF
V gene: TRBV19; clone size: NA; CDR3 protein: CASTGLAGGFLGELFF
V gene: TRBV19; clone size: NA; CDR3 protein: CASSRAGNYNEQFF
V gene: TRBV27; clone size: NA; CDR3 protein: CASSFGNFYNEQFF
V gene: TRBV5-5; clone size: NA; CDR3 protein: CASTRLAGIQETQYF
V gene: TRBV18; clone size: NA; CDR3 protein: CASSRGQGVVEKLFF
V gene: TRBV24-1; clone size: NA; CDR3 protein: CATSDADRRSYNEQFF
V gene: TRBV11-2; clone size: NA; CDR3 protein: CASSGEGNSNQPQHF
V gene: TRBV19; clone size: NA; CDR3 protein: CASSTRGGSYEQYF
V gene: TRBV4-2; clone size: NA; CDR3 protein: CASSQVGQGWNEQFF
V gene: TRBV23-1; clone size: few; CDR3 protein: CASSQSGRRVSCFGGDRDEQFF
V gene: TRBV2; clone size: few; CDR3 protein: CASSDRTGSHEQYF
V gene: TRBV9; clone size: NA; CDR3 protein: CASSTLAEPYEQYF
V gene: TRBV6-6; clone size: NA; CDR3 protein: CASSSRDISYEQYF
V gene: TRBV5-1; clone size: NA; CDR3 protein: CASSLALVQGGGTEAFF
V gene: TRBV9; clone size: NA; CDR3 protein: CASSAVGTGYNEQFF
V gene: TRBV15; clone size: NA; CDR3 protein: CATSRGGTSFQFF
V gene: TRBV5-4; clone size: NA; CDR3 protein: CASSLDRGVSEAFF
V gene: TRBV7-9; clone size: NA; CDR3 protein: CASSRAAGGHGYTF
V gene: TRBV20-1; clone size: NA; CDR3 protein: CSASPGGTGELFF
V gene: TRBV3-1/TRBV3-2; clone size: NA; CDR3 protein: CASSPHPVDQPQHF
V gene: TRBV19; clone size: NA; CDR3 protein: CASSISSGVYEQYF
V gene: TRBV19; clone size: NA; CDR3 protein: CASTRDFSGNTIYF